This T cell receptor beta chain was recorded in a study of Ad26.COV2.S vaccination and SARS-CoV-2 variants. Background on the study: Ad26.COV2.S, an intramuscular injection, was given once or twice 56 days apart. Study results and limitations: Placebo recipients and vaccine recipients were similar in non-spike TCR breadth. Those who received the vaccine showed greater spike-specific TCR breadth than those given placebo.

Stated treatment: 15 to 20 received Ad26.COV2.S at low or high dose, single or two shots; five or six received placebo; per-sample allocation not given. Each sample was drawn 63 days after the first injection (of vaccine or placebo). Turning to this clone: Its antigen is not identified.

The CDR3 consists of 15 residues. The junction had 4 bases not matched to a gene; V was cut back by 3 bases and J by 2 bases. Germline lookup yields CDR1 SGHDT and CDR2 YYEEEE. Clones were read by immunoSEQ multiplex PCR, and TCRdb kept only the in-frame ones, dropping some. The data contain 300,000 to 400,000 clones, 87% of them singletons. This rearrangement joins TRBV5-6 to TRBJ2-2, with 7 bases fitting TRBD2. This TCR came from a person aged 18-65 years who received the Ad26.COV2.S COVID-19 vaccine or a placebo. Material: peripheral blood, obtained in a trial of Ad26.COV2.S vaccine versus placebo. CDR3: CASSYGGTNTGELFF. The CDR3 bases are TGTGCCAGCAGCTACGGGGGGACCAACACCGGGGAGCTGTTTTTT.